Listed below are T cell receptor beta chains from one sample, sequenced in a study of T-cell memory formation after mild COVID-19. TCRdb reprocessed the 5' RACE reads via MiXCR and lists one record per CDR3 protein. The sample carries around 90,000 distinct CDR3 sequences, over 13% recorded once. The specimen was PBMCs or a T cell subset sorted from them (not recorded which). Receptors were obtained from a man between 18 and 29 years old who had mild COVID-19 (a few samples of this study predate the infection). Cell type and time point are not known. The CDR3 runs from the conserved cysteine through the conserved F or W. The order of the fields is clone size, CDR3 length, J gene, V gene, D gene, CDR3 DNA, CDR3 protein. D genes are given only for firm matches. Size is omitted from some rows. Given values are once, few, many or a class for expanded clones.

clone size: -
CDR3 length: 16
J gene: TRBJ1-5
V gene: TRBV13
D gene: -
CDR3 DNA: TGTGCCAGCAGCTTCAGAGGACGTGTCAGCAATCAGCCCCAGCATTTT
CDR3 protein: CASSFRGRVSNQPQHF

clone size: many
CDR3 length: 16
J gene: TRBJ2-3
V gene: TRBV5-5
D gene: -
CDR3 DNA: TGTGCCAGCAGCTTGCGGGGCTCGACGGGCACAGATACGCAGTATTTT
CDR3 protein: CASSLRGSTGTDTQYF

clone size: -
CDR3 length: 14
J gene: TRBJ2-1
V gene: TRBV7-2
D gene: -
CDR3 DNA: TGTGCCAGCAGCTTAGTCGGGGGAGAGGGGCGGGGTCCCTTC
CDR3 protein: CASSLVGGEGRGPF

clone size: -
CDR3 length: 16
J gene: TRBJ2-2
V gene: TRBV12-5
D gene: -
CDR3 DNA: TGTGCTAGTGGTTTGGTCGGTGAAGGGGCAATCGGGGAGCTGTTTTTT
CDR3 protein: CASGLVGEGAIGELFF

clone size: -
CDR3 length: 11
J gene: TRBJ1-1
V gene: TRBV29-1
D gene: -
CDR3 DNA: TGCAGCGTGGCCCAAGGGGGTAGGGCTTTCTTT
CDR3 protein: CSVAQGGRAFF

clone size: many
CDR3 length: 14
J gene: TRBJ2-5
V gene: TRBV15
D gene: -
CDR3 DNA: TGTGCCACCAGCAGAGAACAGCCCCAAGAGACCCAGTACTTC
CDR3 protein: CATSREQPQETQYF

clone size: few
CDR3 length: 13
J gene: TRBJ2-3
V gene: TRBV12-3/TRBV12-4
D gene: -
CDR3 DNA: TGTGCCAGCAGTTCCCCTAGCACAGATACGCAGTATTTT
CDR3 protein: CASSSPSTDTQYF

clone size: few
CDR3 length: 16
J gene: TRBJ2-1
V gene: TRBV5-5
D gene: TRBD1
CDR3 DNA: TGTGCCAGCAGCCTTGGGCGACAGGGATACTTCCATGAGCAGTTCTTC
CDR3 protein: CASSLGRQGYFHEQFF

clone size: few
CDR3 length: 15
J gene: TRBJ1-1
V gene: TRBV4-1
D gene: -
CDR3 DNA: TGCGCCAGCAGCCCGCACAGGGCCATGAACACTGAAGCTTTCTTT
CDR3 protein: CASSPHRAMNTEAFF

clone size: many
CDR3 length: 15
J gene: TRBJ2-1
V gene: TRBV11-2
D gene: TRBD2
CDR3 DNA: TGTGCCAGCAGCCCCTGGACTAGCGGGGGGAATGAGCAGTTCTTC
CDR3 protein: CASSPWTSGGNEQFF

clone size: medium-sized
CDR3 length: 13
J gene: TRBJ2-1
V gene: TRBV6-2/TRBV6-3
D gene: -
CDR3 DNA: TGTGCCAGCAGTACGGGCCGAGGGAATGAGCAGTTCTTC
CDR3 protein: CASSTGRGNEQFF

clone size: -
CDR3 length: 16
J gene: TRBJ2-1
V gene: TRBV30
D gene: TRBD2
CDR3 DNA: TGTGCCTGGAGTGTACCTAGCGGAGATACCTACAATGAGCAGTTCTTC
CDR3 protein: CAWSVPSGDTYNEQFF

clone size: few
CDR3 length: 17
J gene: TRBJ2-3
V gene: TRBV4-1
D gene: -
CDR3 DNA: TGCGCCAGCAGCCAAGATCCCGTGGGGGCTGACACAGATACGCAGTATTTT
CDR3 protein: CASSQDPVGADTDTQYF

clone size: few
CDR3 length: 17
J gene: TRBJ1-1
V gene: TRBV7-2
D gene: -
CDR3 DNA: TGTGCCAGCAGCTTAGCCGGATGGGTAGGAATGAACACTGAAGCTTTCTTT
CDR3 protein: CASSLAGWVGMNTEAFF

clone size: -
CDR3 length: 16
J gene: TRBJ2-1
V gene: TRBV9
D gene: TRBD2
CDR3 DNA: TGTGCCAGCAGCGCGACTAGCGGGGGGTTCTACAATGAGCAGTTCTTC
CDR3 protein: CASSATSGGFYNEQFF

clone size: few
CDR3 length: 12
J gene: TRBJ2-1
V gene: TRBV27
D gene: TRBD1
CDR3 DNA: TGTGCCAGCAGTCAATTGACAGGGTGGCAGTTCTTC
CDR3 protein: CASSQLTGWQFF

clone size: few
CDR3 length: 12
J gene: TRBJ2-1
V gene: TRBV29-1
D gene: -
CDR3 DNA: TGCAGCGCCGTCGGGGGCTACAATGAGCAGTTCTTC
CDR3 protein: CSAVGGYNEQFF

clone size: -
CDR3 length: 15
J gene: TRBJ2-1
V gene: TRBV11-2
D gene: TRBD2
CDR3 DNA: TGTGCCAGCAGCCTCCTAGCGGGGGGGGCTAATGAGCAGTTCTTC
CDR3 protein: CASSLLAGGANEQFF

clone size: many
CDR3 length: 15
J gene: TRBJ2-6
V gene: TRBV4-3
D gene: -
CDR3 DNA: TGCGCCAGCAGCCAAGCAGGGTCTGGGGCCAACGTCCTGACTTTC
CDR3 protein: CASSQAGSGANVLTF

clone size: few
CDR3 length: 14
J gene: TRBJ2-2
V gene: TRBV10-3
D gene: TRBD1
CDR3 DNA: TGTGCCATCCCGGGACAGGGGTTGACCGGGGAGCTGTTTTTT
CDR3 protein: CAIPGQGLTGELFF

clone size: -
CDR3 length: 14
J gene: TRBJ1-2
V gene: TRBV27
D gene: TRBD1
CDR3 DNA: TGTGCCAGCAGCCCGGGACAGGGTAACTATGGCTACACCTTC
CDR3 protein: CASSPGQGNYGYTF

clone size: -
CDR3 length: 12
J gene: TRBJ1-2
V gene: TRBV29-1
D gene: -
CDR3 DNA: TGCAGCGTTGAAGACCAAAACTATGGCTACACCTTC
CDR3 protein: CSVEDQNYGYTF

clone size: -
CDR3 length: 16
J gene: TRBJ2-3
V gene: TRBV4-1
D gene: TRBD2
CDR3 DNA: TGCGCCAGCAGCCACCTGGGACTAGCGGGTGCAGATACGCAGTATTTT
CDR3 protein: CASSHLGLAGADTQYF

clone size: -
CDR3 length: 12
J gene: TRBJ1-2
V gene: TRBV7-2
D gene: -
CDR3 DNA: TGTGCCAGCAGCTTAAATGGCTATGGCTACACCTTC
CDR3 protein: CASSLNGYGYTF

clone size: many
CDR3 length: 14
J gene: TRBJ2-5
V gene: TRBV7-9
D gene: TRBD1
CDR3 DNA: TGTGCCAGCAGCACCGCAGGGGGTCGGGAGACCCAGTACTTC
CDR3 protein: CASSTAGGRETQYF

clone size: few
CDR3 length: 14
J gene: TRBJ2-4
V gene: TRBV11-2
D gene: -
CDR3 DNA: TGTGCCAGCAGCTCAAGCGGGCGTCGGTACATTCAGTACTTC
CDR3 protein: CASSSSGRRYIQYF

clone size: few
CDR3 length: 17
J gene: TRBJ1-6
V gene: TRBV7-2
D gene: -
CDR3 DNA: TGTGCCAGCAGCTTAGTTGGGGGGAGCCCCTATAATTCACCCCTCCACTTT
CDR3 protein: CASSLVGGSPYNSPLHF

clone size: few
CDR3 length: 14
J gene: TRBJ1-5
V gene: TRBV12-3/TRBV12-4
D gene: -
CDR3 DNA: TGTGCCAGCAGTTTAAGGGGGAGTGATCAGCCCCAGCATTTT
CDR3 protein: CASSLRGSDQPQHF

clone size: -
CDR3 length: 13
J gene: TRBJ1-1
V gene: TRBV6-2/TRBV6-3
D gene: -
CDR3 DNA: TGTGCCAGCAGTTCCGACAGAAACACTGAAGCTTTCTTT
CDR3 protein: CASSSDRNTEAFF

clone size: few
CDR3 length: 16
J gene: TRBJ2-7
V gene: TRBV5-1
D gene: -
CDR3 DNA: TGCGCCAGCTCCTCGGGACTGGGACACACAGCCTACGAGCAGTACTTC
CDR3 protein: CASSSGLGHTAYEQYF

clone size: -
CDR3 length: 15
J gene: TRBJ1-2
V gene: TRBV5-1
D gene: -
CDR3 DNA: TGCGCCAGCAGCTTGGCCGAGGGGCGTGTGGACGGCTACACCTTC
CDR3 protein: CASSLAEGRVDGYTF

clone size: -
CDR3 length: 15
J gene: TRBJ2-7
V gene: TRBV29-1
D gene: -
CDR3 DNA: TGCAGCGTTGAAGATCAGGAAGGGGCCTCCTACGAGCAGTACTTC
CDR3 protein: CSVEDQEGASYEQYF

clone size: few
CDR3 length: 12
J gene: TRBJ1-1
V gene: TRBV5-6
D gene: -
CDR3 DNA: TGTGCCAGCAGCTTGGTAGGGTTTGAAGCTTTCTTT
CDR3 protein: CASSLVGFEAFF

clone size: few
CDR3 length: 13
J gene: TRBJ2-3
V gene: TRBV4-3
D gene: -
CDR3 DNA: TGCGCCAGCAGCGATCACAGCACAGATACGCAGTATTTT
CDR3 protein: CASSDHSTDTQYF

clone size: -
CDR3 length: 15
J gene: TRBJ1-3
V gene: TRBV7-8
D gene: TRBD1
CDR3 DNA: TGTGCCAGCAGATTCGGACAGGGGGCGGGAAACACCATATATTTT
CDR3 protein: CASRFGQGAGNTIYF

clone size: -
CDR3 length: 15
J gene: TRBJ2-1
V gene: TRBV5-1
D gene: TRBD1
CDR3 DNA: TGCGCCAGTTCCGATTCGACAGGGATGCTCAATGAGCAGTTCTTC
CDR3 protein: CASSDSTGMLNEQFF

clone size: -
CDR3 length: 16
J gene: TRBJ1-3
V gene: TRBV4-3
D gene: -
CDR3 DNA: TGCGCCAGCAGCCAAGATCACTACAGGATAAGGAACACCATATATTTT
CDR3 protein: CASSQDHYRIRNTIYF

clone size: few
CDR3 length: 15
J gene: TRBJ1-2
V gene: TRBV15
D gene: -
CDR3 DNA: TGTGCCACCAGCGCCCTGGGCGGGGGCGCGGATGGCTACACCTTC
CDR3 protein: CATSALGGGADGYTF

clone size: -
CDR3 length: 16
J gene: TRBJ2-5
V gene: TRBV4-3
D gene: -
CDR3 DNA: TGCGCCAGCAGCCAAGATCTTCGGGGGGCCTCTGGCTCCCAGTACTTC
CDR3 protein: CASSQDLRGASGSQYF

clone size: -
CDR3 length: 15
J gene: TRBJ2-7
V gene: TRBV6-5
D gene: TRBD1
CDR3 DNA: TGTGCCAGCAGTTACCGCGAACAGGGGGCCCACGAGCAGTACTTC
CDR3 protein: CASSYREQGAHEQYF

clone size: -
CDR3 length: 15
J gene: TRBJ1-4
V gene: TRBV27
D gene: -
CDR3 DNA: TGTGCCAGCAGTTTCCATGGGGCAAGGAGTGAAAAACTGTTTTTT
CDR3 protein: CASSFHGARSEKLFF

clone size: -
CDR3 length: 13
J gene: TRBJ2-5
V gene: TRBV24-1
D gene: -
CDR3 DNA: TGTGCCACCAGTGATGTGGCCGAAGAGACCCAGTACTTC
CDR3 protein: CATSDVAEETQYF